Shown below are 10 T cell receptor beta chains from a single sample sequenced in a study of shared clonotypes between healthy human individuals (TCRdb year 2020). The method behind the library was the immunoSEQ multiplex PCR assay. The clones in this table, taken by TCRdb from immuneACCESS, are in-frame only. Not every clone is retained; where verified, under half of the shortfall comes from an unresolved V gene, and the cause of the rest is unknown. Present in this sample are over 2 million clones, approximately 94% of which were seen just once. Clones ranked in the top ten supply 0.85% to 1.3% of the sample. For the CD8 naive samples, CD45RO-negative cells were positively selected for CCR7, yielding a CD45RA+CCR7+ population from which TemRA cells were excluded. Input material: naive CD8+ T cells sorted from blood. This specimen's cell subset or site label, interpreted: CD45RA+CCR7+. The origin of the receptors is a man aged 18 to 35 in good health.

J is TRBJ2-1 and V is TRBV5-6; no reliable D call. The CDR3 consists of 13 residues. V lost 2 bases to trimming and J lost 10 bases, with 13 bases between them. Germline lookup yields CDR1 SGHDT and CDR2 YYEEEE. The CDR3 here is CASSLGMTMEQFF. CDR3 DNA: TGTGCCAGCAGCTTAGGTATGACAATGGAGCAGTTCTTC.

This clone was observed a single time. The V and J genes are TRBV30 and TRBJ2-3; 7 nucleotides align to TRBD1. This CDR3 has 14 amino acids. With 4 bases clipped from V and 8 bases from J, the junction kept 12 bases outside the gene matches. In germline, CDR1 is GTSNPN, CDR2 SVGIG (reference sequence). The CDR3 protein is CAWTTTGMVGTQYF. DNA of the CDR3: TGTGCCTGGACTACGACAGGGATGGTCGGTACGCAGTATTTT.

V gene TRBV19 combines with J gene TRBJ2-1; 7 nucleotides agree with TRBD2. This CDR3 is built from 15 residues. With 2 bases clipped from V and 4 bases from J, the junction kept 5 bases outside the gene matches. Germline CDR1 reads LNHDA; CDR2 reads SQIVND (reference sequence). The CDR3 region is CASSITSGNYNEQFF. In nucleotides, the CDR3 is TGTGCCAGTAGTATAACGAGCGGGAATTACAATGAGCAGTTCTTC.

Worth noting for this clone: In the same sample, other DNA sequences code for this CDR3. The chain uses TRBV11-2 and TRBJ2-3, with D perhaps matching TRBD2 (5 bases). Per the germline V gene, CDR1 is SGHAT and CDR2 is FQNNGV. The V end was cut by 3 bases, the J end by 3 bases, with 7 bases between. The CDR3 runs to 13 residues. The CDR3 nucleotides read TGTGCCAGCAGCTTTGGCGGGACAGATACGCAGTATTTT. Translating gives CASSFGGTDTQYF.

The chain is built from TRBV5-1 and TRBJ2-2; 10 bases map to TRBD2. This CDR3 comprises 22 residues. The trim removed 0 bases at V and 2 bases at J, leaving 19 bases unmatched. Germline CDR1 and CDR2: SGHRS and YFSETQ. CDR3 sequence: CASSLAYIAGGNLLNNTGELFF. The CDR3 nucleotides read TGCGCCAGCAGCTTGGCCTACATAGCGGGAGGAAACCTCCTTAACAACACCGGGGAGCTGTTTTTT. Complete variable domain (other parts from reference TRBV5-1 and TRBJ2-2): KAGVTQTPRYLIKTRGQQVTLSCSPISGHRSVSWYQQTPGQGLQFLFEYFSETQRNKGNFPGRFSGRQFSNSRSEMNVSTLELGDSALYLCASSLAYIAGGNLLNNTGELFFGEGSRLTVL.

The chain links TRBV5-5 to TRBJ2-7; D gene ambiguous. The germline V gene encodes CDR1 SGHKS and CDR2 YYEKEE (reference sequence). The V end was cut by 3 bases, the J end by 0 bases, with 13 bases between. The CDR3 totals 15 residues. The CDR3 sequence: CASSSLTLSSYEQYF. In nucleotides, the CDR3 is TGTGCCAGCAGCTCTCTAACCCTGAGCTCCTACGAGCAGTACTTC.

The chain joins TRBV30 to TRBJ2-1; D unclear. Trimming left V 2 bases short and J 3 bases short, with 11 bases between. Germline CDR1 GTSNPN, CDR2 SVGIG (reference sequence). The CDR3 loop spans 14 amino acids. The CDR3 sequence: CAWSWVGHYNEQFF. The DNA of the CDR3 is TGTGCCTGGAGTTGGGTAGGGCACTACAATGAGCAGTTCTTC.

CDR3 nucleotide sequence: TGTGCCACCAGCGGTGAAGGACTAGCGGTATACAATGAGCAGTTCTTC. This codes for CATSGEGLAVYNEQFF. The V and J genes are TRBV15 and TRBJ2-1; TRBD2 agrees at 10 bases. Looked up from germline, CDR1 is LNHNV and CDR2 is YYDKDF (reference sequence). CDR3 size: 16 residues. V lost 5 bases, J lost 4 bases, and 8 bases stayed unmatched.

The J gene is TRBJ2-7, the V gene TRBV6-1; D is unclear. The CDR3 covers 12 residues. The V end lost 11 bases, the J end lost 0 bases, and 11 bases lay between the germline ends. Germline loops: CDR1 MNHNS, CDR2 SASEGT. CDR3 nucleotide sequence: TGTGCCTCTACCGGGCCCTCCTACGAGCAGTACTTC. It yields the protein CASTGPSYEQYF.

This clone occurred a few times. The genes are TRBV28 and TRBJ1-6; tentatively, D is TRBD1 (6 bases). CDR3 length: 16 amino acids. The germline V gene has CDR1 MDHEN and CDR2 SYDVKM. V shed 6 bases and J shed 5 bases, with 17 bases lying between them. The CDR3 reads CASSGGTQGHNSPLHF. In DNA form, the CDR3 reads TGTGCCAGCAGCGGAGGGACACAGGGACATAATTCACCCCTCCACTTT.